Below, one TCR beta chain is given with its context. The time point denotes: patch test 1, 2 weeks after DPC sensitization. Treatment indicated: therapeutic diphenylcyclopropenone sensitization with weekly scalp DPC. These data belong to a study of human T cells and chemical hapten exposure. The ends lost 8 bases at V and 4 bases at J; junction bases unmatched: 14. The germline gives CDR1 SNHLY, CDR2 FYNNEI. The CDR3 is 16 residues long. TCRdb fed the RACE reads into MiXCR, producing one record per CDR3 protein. Of just under 350,000 distinct CDR3 sequences in the sample, around 7% are singletons; the top ten hold roughly 7.9%.

The source was whole blood, collected in connection with sensitization to the hapten diphenylcyclopropenone (DPC). The sequence derives from a woman younger than 30 with alopecia areata. Some clones in this sample may be carry-over from other donors' samples. V and J are TRBV2 and TRBJ1-5; TRBD1 matches at 7 bases. CDR3 loop: CASSGGPSAVNQPQHF. CDR3 in DNA: TGTGCCAGCTCAGGGGGTCCCTCCGCCGTAAATCAGCCCCAGCATTTT.